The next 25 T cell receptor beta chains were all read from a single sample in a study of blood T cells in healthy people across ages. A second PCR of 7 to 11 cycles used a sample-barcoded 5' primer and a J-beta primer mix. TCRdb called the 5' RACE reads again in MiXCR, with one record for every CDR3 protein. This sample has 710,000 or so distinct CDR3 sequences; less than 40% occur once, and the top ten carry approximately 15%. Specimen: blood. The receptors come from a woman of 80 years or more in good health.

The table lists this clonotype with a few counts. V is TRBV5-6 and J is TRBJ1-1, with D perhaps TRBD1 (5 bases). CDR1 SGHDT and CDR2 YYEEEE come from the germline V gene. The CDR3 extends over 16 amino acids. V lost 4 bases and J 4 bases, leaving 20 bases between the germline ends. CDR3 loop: CASSPELGLRGTEAFF. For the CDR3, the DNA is TGTGCCAGCAGCCCCGAGCTGGGACTTCGCGGCACTGAAGCTTTCTTT.

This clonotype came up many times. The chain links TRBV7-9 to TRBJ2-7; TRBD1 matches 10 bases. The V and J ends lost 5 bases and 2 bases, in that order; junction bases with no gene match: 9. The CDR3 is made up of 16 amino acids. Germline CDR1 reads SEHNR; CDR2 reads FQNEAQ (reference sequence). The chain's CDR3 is CASSRATGQGTYEQYF. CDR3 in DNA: TGTGCCAGCAGCCGGGCGACGGGACAGGGGACCTACGAGCAGTACTTC.

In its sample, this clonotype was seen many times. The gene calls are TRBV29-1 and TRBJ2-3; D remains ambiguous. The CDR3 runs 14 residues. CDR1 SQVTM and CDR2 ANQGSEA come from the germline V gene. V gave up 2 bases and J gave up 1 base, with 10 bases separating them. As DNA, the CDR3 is TGCAGCGTTGAACCTCTCGTGGGCACAGATACGCAGTATTTT. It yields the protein CSVEPLVGTDTQYF.

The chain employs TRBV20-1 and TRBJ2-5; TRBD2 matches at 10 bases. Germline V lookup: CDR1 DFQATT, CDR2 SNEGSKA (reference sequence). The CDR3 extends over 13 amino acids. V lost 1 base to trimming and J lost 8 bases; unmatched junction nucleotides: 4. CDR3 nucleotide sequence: TGCAGTGCTAGAGTAGCGGGGGGACGCACCCAGTACTTC. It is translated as CSARVAGGRTQYF.

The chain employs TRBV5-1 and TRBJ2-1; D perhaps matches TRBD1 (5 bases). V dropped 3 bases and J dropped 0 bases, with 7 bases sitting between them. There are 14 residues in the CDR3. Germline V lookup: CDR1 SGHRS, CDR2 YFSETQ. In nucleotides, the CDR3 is TGCGCCAGCAGCTGGGGCAACTCCTACAATGAGCAGTTCTTC. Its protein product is CASSWGNSYNEQFF.

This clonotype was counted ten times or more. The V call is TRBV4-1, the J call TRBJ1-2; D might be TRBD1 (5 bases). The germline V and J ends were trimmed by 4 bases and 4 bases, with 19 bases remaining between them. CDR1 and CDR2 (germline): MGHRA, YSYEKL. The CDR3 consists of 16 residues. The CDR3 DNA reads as TGCGCCAGCAGCCCCGAGCCAGGGATTCATGGCTATGGCTACACCTTC. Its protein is CASSPEPGIHGYGYTF.

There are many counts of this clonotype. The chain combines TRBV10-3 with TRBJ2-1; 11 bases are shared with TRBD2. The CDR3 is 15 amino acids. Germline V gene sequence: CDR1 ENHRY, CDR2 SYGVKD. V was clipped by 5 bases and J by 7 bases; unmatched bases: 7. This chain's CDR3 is CAISPTSGAGNEQFF. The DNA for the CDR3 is TGTGCCATCAGTCCGACTAGCGGGGCTGGTAATGAGCAGTTCTTC.

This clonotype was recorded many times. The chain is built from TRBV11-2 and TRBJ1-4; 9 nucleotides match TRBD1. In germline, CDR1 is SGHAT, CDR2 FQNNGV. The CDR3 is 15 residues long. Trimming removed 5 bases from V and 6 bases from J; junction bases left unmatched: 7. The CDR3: CASSAGQGWYEKLFF. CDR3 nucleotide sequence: TGTGCCAGCAGCGCCGGACAGGGGTGGTATGAAAAACTGTTTTTT.

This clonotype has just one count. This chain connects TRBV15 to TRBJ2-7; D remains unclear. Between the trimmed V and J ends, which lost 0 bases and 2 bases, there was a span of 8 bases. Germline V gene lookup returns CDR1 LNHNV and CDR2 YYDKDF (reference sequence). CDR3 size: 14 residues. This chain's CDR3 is CATSRDRIAYEQYF. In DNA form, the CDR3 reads TGTGCCACCAGCAGAGATAGGATCGCCTACGAGCAGTACTTC.

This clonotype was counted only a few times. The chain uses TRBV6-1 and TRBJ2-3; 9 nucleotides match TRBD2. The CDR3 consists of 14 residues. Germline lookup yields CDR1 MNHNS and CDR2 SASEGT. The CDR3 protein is CATTGRGGREPQYF. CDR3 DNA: TGTGCGACAACCGGGCGGGGGGGCCGGGAACCCCAGTATTTT.

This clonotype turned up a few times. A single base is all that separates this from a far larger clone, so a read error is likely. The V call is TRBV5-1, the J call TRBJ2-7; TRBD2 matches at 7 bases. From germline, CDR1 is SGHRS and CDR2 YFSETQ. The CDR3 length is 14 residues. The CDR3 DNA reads TGCGCCAGCAGCTTGACCGGGGGGTCCTGCGAGCAGTACTTC. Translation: CASSLTGGSCEQYF.

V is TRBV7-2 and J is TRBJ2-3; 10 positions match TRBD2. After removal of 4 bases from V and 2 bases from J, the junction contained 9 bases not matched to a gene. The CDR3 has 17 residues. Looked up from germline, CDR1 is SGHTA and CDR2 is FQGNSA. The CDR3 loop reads CASSSGQGLAITDTQYF. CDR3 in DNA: TGTGCCAGCAGCTCAGGACAGGGACTAGCGATCACAGATACGCAGTATTTT.

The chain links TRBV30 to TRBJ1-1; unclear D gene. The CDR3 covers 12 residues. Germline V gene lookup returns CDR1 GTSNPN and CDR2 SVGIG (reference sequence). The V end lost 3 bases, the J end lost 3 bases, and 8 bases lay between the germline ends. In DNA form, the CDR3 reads TGTGCCTGGAGGGTGACCGACACTGAAGCTTTCTTT. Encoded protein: CAWRVTDTEAFF. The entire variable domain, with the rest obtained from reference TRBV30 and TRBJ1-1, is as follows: SQTIHQWPATLVQPVGSPLSLECTVEGTSNPNLYWYRQAAGRGLQLLFYSVGIGQISSEVPQNLSASRPQDRQFILSSKKLLLSDSGFYLCAWRVTDTEAFFGQGTRLTVV.

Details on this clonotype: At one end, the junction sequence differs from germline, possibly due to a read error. The DNA for the CDR3 is TGTGCCAGCAGCCCCGGACAGGACTATGGCTCCACCTTC. This translates into CASSPGQDYGSTF. The chain employs TRBV11-2 and TRBJ1-2, with 7 nucleotides matching TRBD1. Germline lookup yields CDR1 SGHAT and CDR2 FQNNGV. This CDR3 has 13 amino acids.

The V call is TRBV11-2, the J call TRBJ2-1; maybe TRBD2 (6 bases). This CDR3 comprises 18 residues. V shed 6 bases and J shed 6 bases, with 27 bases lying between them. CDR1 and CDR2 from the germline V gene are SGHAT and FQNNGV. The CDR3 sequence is CASRFLRFQRGTPNEQFF. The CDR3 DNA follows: TGTGCCAGCAGGTTTTTACGCTTTCAACGGGGGACCCCCAATGAGCAGTTCTTC.

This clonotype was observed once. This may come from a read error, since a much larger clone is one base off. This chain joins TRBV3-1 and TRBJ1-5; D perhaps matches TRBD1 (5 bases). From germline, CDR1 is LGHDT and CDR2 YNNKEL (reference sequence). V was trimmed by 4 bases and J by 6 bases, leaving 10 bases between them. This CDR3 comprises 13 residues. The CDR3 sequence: CASSRGDRQPQHF. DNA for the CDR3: TGTGCCAGCAGCCGAGGGGACCGTCAGCCCCAGCATTTT.

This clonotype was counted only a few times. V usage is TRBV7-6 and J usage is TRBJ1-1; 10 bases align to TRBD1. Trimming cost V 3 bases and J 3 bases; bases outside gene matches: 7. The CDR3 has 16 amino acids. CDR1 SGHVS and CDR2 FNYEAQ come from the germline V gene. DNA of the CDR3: TGTGCCAGCAGCTTTGCTGGTGGGACAGGGGACACTGAAGCTTTCTTT. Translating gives CASSFAGGTGDTEAFF.

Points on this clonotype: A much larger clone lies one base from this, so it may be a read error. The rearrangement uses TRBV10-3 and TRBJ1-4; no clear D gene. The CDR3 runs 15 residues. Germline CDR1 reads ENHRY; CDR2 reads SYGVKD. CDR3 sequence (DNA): TGTGCCATCAGTGAGAAAGACGGATTTAATGAAAAACTGTGTTTT. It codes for CAISEKDGFNEKLCF.

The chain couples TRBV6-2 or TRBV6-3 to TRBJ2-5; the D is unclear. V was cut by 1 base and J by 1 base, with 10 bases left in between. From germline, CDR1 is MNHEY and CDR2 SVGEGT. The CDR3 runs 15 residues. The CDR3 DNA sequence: TGTGCCAGCAGTTACTGGGCGGACCCCCAAGAGACCCAGTACTTC. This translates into CASSYWADPQETQYF.

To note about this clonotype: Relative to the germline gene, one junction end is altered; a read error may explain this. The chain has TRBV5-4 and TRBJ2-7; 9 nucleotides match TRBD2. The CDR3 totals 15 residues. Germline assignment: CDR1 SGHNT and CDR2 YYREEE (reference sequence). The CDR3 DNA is TGTGCCGGCAGCAGCGGGACTAGCCGAACCTACGAGCAGTACTTC. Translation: CAGSSGTSRTYEQYF.

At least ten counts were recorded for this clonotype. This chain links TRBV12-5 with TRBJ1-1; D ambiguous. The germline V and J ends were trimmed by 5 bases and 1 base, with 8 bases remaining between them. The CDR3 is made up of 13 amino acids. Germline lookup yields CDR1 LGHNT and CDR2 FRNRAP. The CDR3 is CASGPWENTEAFF. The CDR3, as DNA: TGTGCTAGTGGTCCGTGGGAGAACACTGAAGCTTTCTTT.

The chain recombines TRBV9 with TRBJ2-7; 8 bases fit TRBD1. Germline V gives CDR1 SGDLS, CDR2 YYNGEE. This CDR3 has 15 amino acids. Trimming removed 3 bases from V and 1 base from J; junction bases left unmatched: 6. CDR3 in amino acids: CASSEWDRTSYEQYF. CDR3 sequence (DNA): TGTGCCAGCAGCGAATGGGACAGGACTTCCTACGAGCAGTACTTC. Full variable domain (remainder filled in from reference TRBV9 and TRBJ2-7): DSGVTQTPKHLITATGQRVTLRCSPRSGDLSVYWYQQSLDQGLQFLIQYYNGEERAKGNILERFSAQQFPDLHSELNLSSLELGDSALYFCASSEWDRTSYEQYFGPGTRLTVT.

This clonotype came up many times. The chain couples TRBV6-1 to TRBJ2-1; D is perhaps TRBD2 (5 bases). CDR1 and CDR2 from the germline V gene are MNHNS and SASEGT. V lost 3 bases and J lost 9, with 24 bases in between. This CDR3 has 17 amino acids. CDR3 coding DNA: TGTGCCAGCAGTGATATAGGGCAGAGGGCGGCCGCCGGTGAGCAGTTCTTC. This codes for CASSDIGQRAAAGEQFF.

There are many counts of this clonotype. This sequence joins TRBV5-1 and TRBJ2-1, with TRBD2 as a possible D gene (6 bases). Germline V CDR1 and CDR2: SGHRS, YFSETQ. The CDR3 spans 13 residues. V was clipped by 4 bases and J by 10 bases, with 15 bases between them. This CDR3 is CASSQAGKDEQFF. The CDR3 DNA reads TGCGCCAGCAGCCAGGCGGGGAAGGACGAGCAGTTCTTC. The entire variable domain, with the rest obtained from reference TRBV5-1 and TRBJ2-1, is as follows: KAGVTQTPRYLIKTRGQQVTLSCSPISGHRSVSWYQQTPGQGLQFLFEYFSETQRNKGNFPGRFSGRQFSNSRSEMNVSTLELGDSALYLCASSQAGKDEQFFGPGTRLTVL.

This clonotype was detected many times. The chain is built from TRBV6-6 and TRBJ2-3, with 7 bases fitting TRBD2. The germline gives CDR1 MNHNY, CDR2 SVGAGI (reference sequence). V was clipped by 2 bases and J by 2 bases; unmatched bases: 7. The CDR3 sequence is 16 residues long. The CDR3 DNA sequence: TGTGCCAGCAGTTACCCAGCGGGGCCCGACACAGATACGCAGTATTTT. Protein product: CASSYPAGPDTDTQYF.